This T cell receptor beta chain derives from a study of T cell changes during pregnancy in multiple sclerosis. The germline CDR1 and CDR2 sequences are SGHTA and FQGTGA. The CDR3 extends over 15 amino acids. V shed 5 bases, J shed 1 base, and the junction held 4 bases outside the gene matches. Clones were sequenced by immunoSEQ multiplex PCR, and TCRdb holds only the in-frame ones, with some missing. The sample lists tens of thousands of clones, just over 90% occurring once. Sequencing was performed on CD4+ T cells from peripheral blood mononuclear cells, taken in the second trimester of pregnancy. This chain links TRBV7-3 with TRBJ2-3; TRBD1 matches at 9 bases. The TCR comes from a female donor with multiple sclerosis, enrolled in a pregnancy study. The CDR3 coding sequence is TGTGCCAGCAGCCCCCGACAGGGGGGCACAGATACGCAGTATTTT. It codes for CASSPRQGGTDTQYF.